The rows below give T cell receptor beta chains drawn from one sample of a study of T cells expressing NK-cell markers. TCRdb reprocessed the 5' RACE reads, keeping one entry per CDR3 protein, no DNA. Recorded here are roughly 280,000 distinct CDR3 sequences; the top ten clones represent approximately 0.42%. Material for sequencing was blood T cells: a sorted CD56 or NKG2C T cell subset, CD4+ or CD8+ T cells, or bulk PBMC T cells (not recorded which). The receptors originated from a young man in good health. Each CDR3 is given with its conserved first and last residue. Each record gives: V gene, J gene, CDR3 length, CDR3 protein.

TRBV2	TRBJ2-7	14	CASSSGTVRYEQYF
TRBV15	TRBJ2-5	18	CATSRAAEGREGWKTQYF
TRBV5-5	TRBJ2-3	14	CASSLRGGVDTQYF
TRBV15	TRBJ1-1	14	CATSRDMMDTEAFF
TRBV5-1	TRBJ2-5	15	CASSIAGTGGETQYF
TRBV19	TRBJ2-2	17	CASSIGQGAANTGELFF
TRBV20-1	TRBJ1-1	14	CSARDPLRAAEAFF
TRBV5-6	TRBJ1-1	16	CASSLPGGHMNTEAFF
TRBV5-1	TRBJ2-7	18	CASSLEIGGGLASHEQYF
TRBV11-2	TRBJ2-3	16	CASSLGGTVGTDTQYF
TRBV5-5	TRBJ2-7	13	CASSLAVFDEQYF
TRBV20-1	TRBJ2-3	13	CSRSGGGTDTQYF
TRBV7-9	TRBJ2-1	17	CASSLVHRGLGEPEQFF
TRBV28	TRBJ2-5	16	CASSTRDRARGETQYF
TRBV18	TRBJ2-2	14	CASSPTLYTGELFF
TRBV6-6	TRBJ2-1	12	CASMAGTTEQFF
TRBV11-2	TRBJ2-5	17	CASSLGQFGLASETQYF
TRBV5-1	TRBJ1-1	15	CASSSTTISNTEAFF
TRBV5-1	TRBJ2-1	14	CASSLETGYNEQFF
TRBV7-9	TRBJ2-2	14	CASTPGPNTGELFF
TRBV25-1	TRBJ2-7	14	CASATGGPSYEQYF
TRBV27	TRBJ2-5	14	CASSSLAGLKTQYF
TRBV28	TRBJ2-1	16	CASTLTDSFAGNEQFF
TRBV29-1	TRBJ2-7	11	CSGDGHREQYF